The entry that follows covers one T cell receptor beta chain sequence. This entry is derived from a study of T cell responses to AZD1222 COVID-19 vaccine. The CDR3 has 16 amino acids. V was cut by 4 bases and J by 5 bases, with 18 bases left in between. Germline CDR1 and CDR2: LNHDA and SQIVND (reference sequence). This table comes from immunoSEQ multiplex PCR, and its TCRdb copy is limited to in-frame clones, with some not included. This sample has 150,000 to 160,000 clones, with 90% found just once. This clonotype originated in an adult in good health. This specimen was peripheral blood, taken on day 0 of AZD1222 vaccination. The chain links TRBV19 to TRBJ1-5; TRBD1 is a possible D gene (6 bases). CDR3 residues: CASSKRQAVPDQPQHF. The CDR3 DNA reads as TGTGCCAGTAGTAAGCGACAGGCCGTGCCTGATCAGCCCCAGCATTTT.